This T cell receptor (beta chain) was observed in a study of T cell changes during pregnancy in multiple sclerosis. The method was immunoSEQ multiplex PCR; TCRdb's version includes in-frame clones alone and lacks a portion of them. This table has about 40,000 clones, 90% to 95% appearing once. Germline V gene lookup returns CDR1 MRHNA and CDR2 SNTAGT. The CDR3 has 13 amino acids. Trimming took 8 bases from V and 9 from J, leaving 17 bases between them. This clonotype originated in a female donor with multiple sclerosis, enrolled in a pregnancy study. The rearrangement links TRBV6-4 to TRBJ2-1; the D is unclear. Sequencing was performed on peripheral blood, taken in the third trimester of pregnancy. For the CDR3, the DNA is TGTGCCAGCTCCTATTTAGCTGCGAGTGAGCAGTTCTTC. It yields the protein CASSYLAASEQFF.